Sequencing of this T cell receptor (beta chain) was carried out in a study of T cells in localized non-small cell lung cancer (TCRdb year 2020). Context from the whole study: The study examined T cell repertoires in approximately 240 patients with early-stage NSCLC and compared tumors with uninvolved tumor-adjacent lungs. All 250 or so NSCLC patients in the cohort were treatment-naive and had localized lung tumors that were resected. NSCLC patients had a mean age of around 66 years, and more than 120 were male and 107 female.

On this clone itself: No antigen is known for it. Within one base of it there is no much larger clone, and no base qualities were kept.

At diagnosis, peripheral blood, uninvolved tumor-adjacent lung and tumor were collected and stored as a combination of fresh-frozen and FFPE material. Blood samples were analyzed as peripheral blood mononuclear cells for TCR repertoire profiling. Inclusive of the bounding cysteine and phenylalanine, the CDR3 is 15 residues long. Only the CDR3 region is kept as DNA, spanning 45 bases read in frame from base 1. The germline V gene yields SGHDT for CDR1 and YYEEEE for CDR2. At the junction V is shortened by 5 bases and J by 0 bases; bases outside the gene matches: 8. TCR beta CDR3 regions were sequenced from DNA using the immunoSEQ Assay. The paper's data handling went like this. To compute T cell density, TCR beta template counts were normalized to usable DNA, which was estimated by amplifying housekeeping genes. Richness was estimated using the preseqR package, with extrapolation to 400,000 templates for PBMC samples and to 120,000 templates for tissue samples. Clonality was calculated as one minus Pielou's evenness. Tissue-enriched TCRs were identified through differential abundance testing performed on productive amino-acid clonotypes, with a minimum total count of 5 and an alpha of 0.1. The Jaccard Index and the Morisita Overlap Index were used to measure how much the repertoires overlapped between compartments. GLIPH clustered TCR beta CDR3s with public tetramer-defined viral CDR3s; viral motifs required at least three viral sequences plus V-gene enrichment. This immuneACCESS table, as held by TCRdb, lists in-frame sequences with V and J called but not all clones. Of the missing ones, under half trace to an unresolved V gene in checked studies; the others have no known cause. The DNA was the basis for D and trimming; V, J and clone size are from that table. A total of more than 20,000 clones appear in this sample, 88% of them only once. 5.5% to 6.5% of the sample belongs to the ten largest clones.

General findings and caveats noted by the study authors: Of the top 100 tumor clones, a median of 57 were detected in paired uninvolved adjacent lung; 28 were also among that lung's top 100. Uninvolved tumor-adjacent lung showed the highest T cell clonality, higher than tumor, which suggests more focused antigenic responses in the adjacent lung. Because the study design was exploratory, TCR variables were selected using unadjusted p-values without false-discovery rate correction. Because multi-region sequencing of the tumors was not done, intratumor heterogeneity could not be ruled out. Higher T cell density in blood was associated with longer overall survival, whereas higher clonality in adjacent lung was associated with shorter survival.

The chain joins TRBV5-6 to TRBJ2-7; 7 junctional bases match TRBD2. The receptor was derived from a man between 40 and 70 years old with stage II lung adenocarcinoma. Sequencing used PBMCs, obtained before any cancer treatment. The bases are TGTGCCAGCAGTTATGGGCTAGCGGCCTCCTACGAGCAGTACTTC. This translates into CASSYGLAASYEQYF.